Shown below are 4 T cell receptor beta chains from a single sample sequenced in a study of metastatic and nonmetastatic thyroid tumors. TCRdb redid the clone calls on the PCR reads using MiXCR. The sample lists about 35,000 clones, less than 30% seen once, with about 7.2% in the top ten. No treatment had been given to any patient before thyroid surgery. The sequenced sample was blood. These receptors were collected from a female donor with papillary thyroid cancer or a benign thyroid nodule (not recorded which). Some clones in this sample may be carry-over from other donors' samples.

This clone rates as medium-sized. This chain links TRBV7-2 with TRBJ2-7, with 7 bases identical to TRBD1. This CDR3 comprises 15 residues. V was pared by 4 bases and J by 6 bases, with 12 bases of the junction left unmatched. CDR1 SGHTA and CDR2 FQGNSA come from the germline V gene. The CDR3 coding sequence is TGTGCCAGCAGCTCCCCAACAGGGGCTTTTCTCGAGCAGTACTTC. This sequence encodes CASSSPTGAFLEQYF.

This clone was seen only a few times. The chain is built from TRBV20-1 and TRBJ2-1; D might be TRBD1 (7 bases). The CDR3 is 13 amino acids. Deletions cut 2 bases from V and 4 bases from J, with 9 bases between. Per germline, CDR1 DFQATT and CDR2 SNEGSKA (reference sequence). The CDR3 here is CSARSGGYNEQFF. The CDR3 nucleotides read TGCAGTGCTAGATCAGGGGGGTACAATGAGCAGTTCTTC.

As concerns this clone: The junction differs from germline at one of its ends, possibly a read error. The J gene is TRBJ2-2, the V gene TRBV6-1; 7 bases align to TRBD1. This CDR3 has 14 residues. Looked up from germline, CDR1 is MNHNS and CDR2 is SASEGT. The CDR3 is CANSRDRHTGELFF. The DNA for the CDR3 is TGTGCCAACAGTAGGGACAGACACACCGGGGAGCTGTTTTTT.

This clone ranks as medium-sized. The V and J genes are TRBV20-1 and TRBJ2-7; 10 bases match TRBD1. The CDR3 consists of 12 residues. The V gene end was trimmed by 4 bases and the J gene end by 4 bases; junction bases not matched to a gene: 1. Per the germline V gene, CDR1 is DFQATT and CDR2 is SNEGSKA (reference sequence). CDR3 residues: CSATDRGYEQYF. The CDR3 region has the DNA TGCAGTGCTACGGACAGGGGGTACGAGCAGTACTTC.